This is a list of T cell receptor beta chains from one sample in a study of T cells in Graves' hyperthyroidism and ophthalmopathy. TCRdb fed the multiplex PCR reads into MiXCR, producing one record per CDR3 protein. This table has a few hundred thousand distinct CDR3 sequences, around 20% appearing once. The source material was blood. These TCRs come from a man younger than 35 with Graves' ophthalmopathy. Each CDR3 is given without its conserved first and last residue. Clone size appears in some rows only: once, few, many, or a class for an expanded clone.

j_call	clone_size	v_call	cdr3_aa
TRBJ2-1	many	TRBV7-3	ASSLGRGALGYNEQF
TRBJ2-7	many	TRBV27	ASSLHRGPYEQY
TRBJ2-3	NA	TRBV7-3	ASSLRGLEPDTQY
TRBJ1-1	many	TRBV7-2	ASRPGRVNTEAF
TRBJ2-3	many	TRBV5-1	ASSFAGSSDTQY
TRBJ1-5	many	TRBV12-3/TRBV12-4	ASYLTGTNQPQH
TRBJ2-7	once	TRBV2	ASRGLRKAYEQY
TRBJ1-1	many	TRBV6-1	ASSWRPDSGTEAF
TRBJ2-1	NA	TRBV20-1	SATATSWSYNEQF
TRBJ2-4	NA	TRBV10-3	AISDGHQNIQY
TRBJ1-1	few	TRBV9	ASSVGQRGGTEAF
TRBJ2-7	few	TRBV29-1	SVEGSTGSYEQY
TRBJ2-7	NA	TRBV20-1	SPASGASYEQY
TRBJ2-2	many	TRBV2	ASSLSGGGLTGELF
TRBJ2-7	NA	TRBV3-1	ASSQAPLDTFVHEQY
TRBJ2-6	few	TRBV3-1	ASSQDGLAGGSGANVLT
TRBJ1-2	NA	TRBV19	AKVTCDSVYT
TRBJ1-1	many	TRBV7-9	ASSLGDITEAF
TRBJ2-2	many	TRBV6-5	ASSYSANSRAGELF
TRBJ2-7	many	TRBV13	ASKRTSDLGEQY
TRBJ2-3	many	TRBV12-3/TRBV12-4	ASSLSQESTDTQY
TRBJ1-1	many	TRBV7-8	ASSPDRLNTEAF
TRBJ1-3	few	TRBV6-6	ASSYLAGGNTIY
TRBJ1-6	few	TRBV10-3	AISERGSPYNSPLH
TRBJ2-1	few	TRBV19	ASSIYTSANEQF
TRBJ2-7	NA	TRBV5-1	ASSLRPGPSSYEQY
TRBJ2-3	many	TRBV12-3/TRBV12-4	ASRSDRQGPAADTQY
TRBJ1-2	many	TRBV28	ASSLGQETGYT
TRBJ1-1	many	TRBV6-1	ASSEAITGRDTEAF
TRBJ1-6	NA	TRBV12-3/TRBV12-4	AIRGQQINSPLH
TRBJ1-5	many	TRBV2	ASSEMASNQPQH
TRBJ1-2	NA	TRBV15	ATSTGRSANYGYT
TRBJ1-2	many	TRBV4-2	ASSQDTLRGYT
TRBJ1-1	many	TRBV6-5	ASSYSRGREDTEAF
TRBJ1-1	many	TRBV7-8	ASSPHRGKRGAEAF
TRBJ2-7	many	TRBV2	ASMRTESSYEQY
TRBJ1-2	many	TRBV12-3/TRBV12-4	ASSLGRGGYGYT
TRBJ1-5	many	TRBV6-1	ASSYGWGNQPQH
TRBJ2-2	NA	TRBV4-2	ASSDDREAGELF
TRBJ2-5	few	TRBV27	ASSLWPLEETQY
TRBJ1-4	NA	TRBV6-2/TRBV6-3	ASSYGGNLARKLF